One TCR beta chain is described in this entry. This sample is part of a study of blood T cell repertoires in COVID-19. On the study more broadly: Specimens from acute and convalescent COVID-19 originated in the United States, Italy and Spain. The cDNA or gDNA used as material had been derived from T cells, B-cell-depleted T cells, or PBMCs.

Original analysis: Estimation of nucleated cell counts was performed using reference gene primer amplification. The protocol was immunoSEQ multiplex PCR, while the TCRdb copy is restricted to in-frame clones and leaves out a portion. V, J and clone size derive from that table, while D and trimming were established from the DNA sequence. The table records just over 95,000 clones, roughly nine tenths of them present only once. The sequence derives from a man aged 60-69 years with acute or convalescent COVID-19. Material for sequencing was peripheral blood.

CDR3 protein: CASSLVAGVGNQPQHF. The DNA for the CDR3 is TGTGCCAGCAGCTTAGTGGCCGGGGTGGGCAATCAGCCCCAGCATTTT. This rearrangement joins TRBV7-9 to TRBJ1-5; D is uncertain. Per the germline V gene, CDR1 is SEHNR and CDR2 is FQNEAQ (reference sequence). V was shortened by 1 base and J by 2 bases, with 12 bases between the two germline ends. This CDR3 region has 16 residues.